This T cell receptor beta chain is drawn from a study of OX40 agonist ivuxolimab in advanced cancers. With regard to the full study: Ivuxolimab was a fully human IgG2 agonistic monoclonal antibody targeting the costimulatory receptor OX40 (CD134). Intravenous ivuxolimab was administered to patients every 2 weeks at six dose levels: 0.01, 0.1, 0.3, 1.5, 3 and 10 mg/kg. Peripheral TCRbeta sequencing was intended to test whether TCR sequence diversity was altered and clonal T-cell expansion was caused by ivuxolimab. In the dose-escalation cohort, 70% to 85% of patients were male, and the mean age was 60 years with a range of roughly 20 to 79. Of the roughly 51 patients in dose escalation, some 20 had hepatocellular carcinoma, some 15 had melanoma, 9 had renal cell carcinoma and 9 had head and neck cancer. Partial responses occurred in three dose-escalation patients, of whom one had hepatocellular carcinoma and two had cutaneous melanoma. The monotherapy dose-escalation portion (N of about 47 patients) of the phase I ivuxolimab trial is reported in the paper. Prior anti-PD-1, anti-PD-L1 or anti-CTLA-4 therapy was permitted, and 35% to 40% of dose-escalation patients had received checkpoint inhibitors. Beyond this particular receptor, the publication reports: In the 0.1-3.0 mg/kg groups, partial responders were among the patients with the lowest normalized peripheral clonal expansion, particularly in CD8+ T cells. After ivuxolimab, expanded clones were on average more numerous among CD8+ T cells than among CD4+ T cells. At doses of 0.1 to 3.0 mg/kg, clonal expansion of both CD4+ and CD8+ blood T cells was observed from baseline to week 6. Low levels of normalized T-cell clonal expansion were also seen in some nonresponding patients. Which antigens the clonally expanded peripheral T cells were specific for was not determined.

Genomic DNA was isolated from the sorted cells so that the TCRbeta CDR3 region could be sequenced. The immunoSEQ Assay was used for sequencing of TCRbeta CDR3 regions. Drawn from immuneACCESS, this table holds only the in-frame rearrangements with V and J called that TCRdb kept. Clones are partly lost; checked studies trace under half to an unresolved V gene and leave the rest unexplained. This sample holds about 58,000 clones; over 80% were observed only once. Of the sample, 3.5% to 4.5% falls within the top ten clones. Patients with a history of autoimmune disease or receiving systemic immunosuppression were excluded from the trial. Peripheral blood for TCR sequencing was collected from all dose cohorts at baseline, on cycle 4 day 1, and on cycle 7 day 1. Samples came from an open-label, multicenter, first-in-human phase I dose-escalation trial of ivuxolimab. Adults with locally advanced or metastatic melanoma, renal cell, hepatocellular, or head and neck squamous cell carcinoma were enrolled in the trial. Before TCR sequencing, CD4+ T cells and CD8+ T cells from peripheral blood were sorted into separate populations.

A word on this clone: The specificity of this receptor is unknown. Base-call qualities are not available, and no considerably larger clone is one nucleotide away.

From the germline V gene, CDR1 is SGDLS and CDR2 is YYNGEE. V ends up 3 bases short and J 6 bases short, with an unmatched junction base count of 7. The CDR3 numbers 17 residues from cysteine through phenylalanine. The only DNA kept is the CDR3, 51 bases in frame from the first base. The rearrangement combines TRBV9 with TRBJ2-2, with 14 bases aligning to TRBD2. This TCR came from an adult with an advanced solid tumor such as melanoma, head and neck, liver or kidney cancer. Here the sequenced sample was CD4+ or CD8+ T cells sorted from blood, taken in a trial of the OX40 agonist ivuxolimab. The DNA is as follows: TGTGCCAGCAGCGAGGGACTAGCGGGAGAAGTCGCCGGGGAGCTGTTTTTT. Its protein product is CASSEGLAGEVAGELFF.